This T cell receptor beta chain was sequenced during a study of regulatory T cells. Findings and limits, study-wide: Skewed V and J usage and few unique V-J pairs marked patient repertoires, most in Tregs. Hydrophobic residues at CDR3 positions 6 and 7 were enriched in conventional CD4+ T cells of CD3G-deficient patients.

On this clone: Its antigen is not identified.

Primers: 52 TRBV forward and 13 TRBJ reverse. Only in-frame clones appear in the TCRdb table, and some are missing; sequencing was by immunoSEQ multiplex PCR. This sample yields almost 30,000 clones, of which 85% to 95% are seen a single time; around 1.5% belongs to the top ten. Regulatory (CD25-high CD127-low) and conventional (CD25-low CD127-high) CD4+ T cells were sorted separately. V was shortened by 3 bases and J by 6 bases, with 24 bases between the two germline ends. CDR3 length: 18 amino acids. In germline, CDR1 is LNHDA, CDR2 SQIVND (reference sequence). The sequence derives from a person aged 18 to 30 with CD3G deficiency. The genes are TRBV19 and TRBJ2-1; D perhaps matches TRBD2 (5 bases). Sequencing used conventional CD4+ T cells sorted from blood. This CDR3 reads CASSMIGVRPSKVNEQFF. The CDR3 DNA is TGTGCCAGTAGTATGATAGGTGTCCGTCCTAGCAAGGTCAATGAGCAGTTCTTC.